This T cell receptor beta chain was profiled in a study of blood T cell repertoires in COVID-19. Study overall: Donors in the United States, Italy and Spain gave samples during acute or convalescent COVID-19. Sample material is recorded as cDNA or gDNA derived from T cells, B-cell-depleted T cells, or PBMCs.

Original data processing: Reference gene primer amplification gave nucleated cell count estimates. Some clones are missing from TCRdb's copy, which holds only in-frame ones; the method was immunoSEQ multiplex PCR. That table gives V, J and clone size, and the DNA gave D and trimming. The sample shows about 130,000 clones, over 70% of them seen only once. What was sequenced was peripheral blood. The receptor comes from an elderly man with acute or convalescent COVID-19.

In DNA, the CDR3 is TGTGCCAGCCGCCCTTTGGGGACAGGGGAAACTGAAGCTTTCTTT. Its protein is CASRPLGTGETEAFF. This sequence joins TRBV6-2 or TRBV6-3 and TRBJ1-1; 10 positions agree with TRBD1. This CDR3 has 15 amino acids. CDR1 MNHEY and CDR2 SVGEGT come from the germline V gene. V was clipped by 8 bases and J by 5 bases; unmatched bases: 11.